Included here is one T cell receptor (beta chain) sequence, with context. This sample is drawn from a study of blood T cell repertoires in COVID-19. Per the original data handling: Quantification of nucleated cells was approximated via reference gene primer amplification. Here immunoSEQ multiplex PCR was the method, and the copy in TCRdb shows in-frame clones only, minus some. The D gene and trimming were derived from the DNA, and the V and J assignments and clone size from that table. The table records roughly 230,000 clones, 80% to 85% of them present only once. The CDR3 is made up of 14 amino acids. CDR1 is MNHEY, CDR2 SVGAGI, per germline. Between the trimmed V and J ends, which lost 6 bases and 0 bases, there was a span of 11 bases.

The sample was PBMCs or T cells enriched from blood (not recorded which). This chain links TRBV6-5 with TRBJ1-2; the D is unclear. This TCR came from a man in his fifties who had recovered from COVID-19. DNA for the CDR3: TGTGCCAGCAGCGGTCCCCCGCCTAACTATGGCTACACCTTC. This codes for CASSGPPPNYGYTF.